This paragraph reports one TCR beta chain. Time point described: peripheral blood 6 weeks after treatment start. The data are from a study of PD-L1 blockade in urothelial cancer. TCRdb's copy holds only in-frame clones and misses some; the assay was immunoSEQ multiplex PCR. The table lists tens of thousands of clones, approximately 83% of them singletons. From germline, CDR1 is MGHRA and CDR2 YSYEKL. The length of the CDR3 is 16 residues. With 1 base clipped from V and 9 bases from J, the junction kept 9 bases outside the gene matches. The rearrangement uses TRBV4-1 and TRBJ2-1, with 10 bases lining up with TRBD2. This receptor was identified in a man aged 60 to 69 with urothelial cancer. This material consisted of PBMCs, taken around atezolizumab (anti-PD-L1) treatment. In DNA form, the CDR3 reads TGCGCCAGCAGCCAAGCGGGGAGCGGGGGGGCCTTTGAGCAGTTCTTC. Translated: CASSQAGSGGAFEQFF.